This T cell receptor beta chain came from a study of blood T cell repertoires in COVID-19. At the level of the study: COVID-19 samples from acute and convalescent phases originated in the United States, Italy and Spain. Nucleic acid was either cDNA or gDNA, and it came from T cells, B-cell-depleted T cells, or PBMCs.

This clone has just one count. TCRdb's table, derived via immunoSEQ multiplex PCR, lists solely in-frame clones and lacks some. The sample gives roughly 84,000 clones, under 80% of which show up once; approximately 40% is in the top ten. Sequences were obtained from peripheral blood. The TCR sequence derives from a man aged 55-75 years with COVID-19, enrolled during active disease.

CDR3 nucleotide sequence: TGTGCCAGCAGCTTAGGGGGCGCGGATGGAAACACCATATATTTT. Translation gives CASSLGGADGNTIYF. V is TRBV7-9 and J is TRBJ1-3, with a tentative D call TRBD1 (5 bases). Deletions cut 1 base from V and 3 bases from J, with 10 bases between. Looked up from germline, CDR1 is SEHNR and CDR2 is FQNEAQ (reference sequence). The CDR3 totals 15 residues.